The 17 T cell receptor beta chains listed next were all sequenced from one sample in a study of high-grade serous ovarian cancer treatment subgroups (dated by TCRdb to about 2021). Tumor samples were collected prior to definitive surgery or chemotherapy. Libraries were built with the immunoSEQ multiplex PCR assay. TCRdb's version of the immuneACCESS table is confined to in-frame rearrangements and falls short of the full clone set. An unresolved V gene accounts for under half of the shortfall where checked; the remainder is of unknown origin. This sample gives some 4,000 clones in total; roughly 70% of them show up just once. Of the sample, about 14% is held by the ten largest clones. Sequences were obtained from tumor tissue. These receptors all come from a human donor with high-grade serous ovarian cancer.

The chain combines TRBV5-1 with TRBJ1-1; possible D gene TRBD1, 5 bases. V gave up 4 bases and J gave up 1 base, with 11 bases separating them. CDR1 and CDR2 (germline): SGHRS, YFSETQ. The CDR3 contains 14 residues. The CDR3: CASSLGPTNTEAFF. The CDR3 nucleotides are TGCGCCAGCAGCCTGGGACCCACGAACACTGAAGCTTTCTTT.

V usage is TRBV6-5 and J usage is TRBJ2-7; possible D gene TRBD2, 6 bases. Germline-derived CDR1 and CDR2 are MNHEY and SVGAGI. Trimming pared 6 bases from V and 3 bases from J, leaving 12 bases between. The CDR3 totals 13 residues. The CDR3: CASSPGGIYEQYF. The CDR3 DNA is TGTGCCAGCAGCCCCGGAGGGATCTACGAGCAGTACTTC.

CDR3 bases: TGTGCCAGCAGTCGACAAGGGGGTCAGCCCCAGCATTTT. As protein: CASSRQGGQPQHF. The chain combines TRBV6-5 with TRBJ1-5, with a possible D match to TRBD1 (6 bases). V shed 5 bases and J shed 6 bases, with 11 bases lying between them. This CDR3 region has 13 residues. Germline V gene data show CDR1 as MNHEY and CDR2 as SVGAGI.

The rearrangement links TRBV5-5 to TRBJ2-3; 8 bases align to TRBD2. With 4 bases clipped from V and 1 base from J, the junction kept 5 bases outside the gene matches. Germline-derived CDR1 and CDR2 are SGHKS and YYEKEE (reference sequence). The CDR3 consists of 15 residues. The CDR3 region has the DNA TGTGCCAGCAGCCCGGGGGGGTACCGCACAGATACGCAGTATTTT. It encodes CASSPGGYRTDTQYF.

This chain links TRBV6-1 with TRBJ2-5; D possibly corresponds to TRBD1 (5 bases). Germline V gene lookup returns CDR1 MNHNS and CDR2 SASEGT. Trimming cost V 7 bases and J 0 bases, with 15 bases left between them. The CDR3 runs to 15 residues. CDR3 amino acids: CASMRQGRYQETQYF. The CDR3 region has the DNA TGTGCCAGCATGAGGCAGGGAAGGTACCAAGAGACCCAGTACTTC.

V and J are TRBV7-9 and TRBJ2-5; the D is unclear. The V gene lost 5 bases and the J gene lost 5 bases, with 9 bases spanning the gap. This CDR3 region has 12 residues. Germline values: CDR1 SEHNR, CDR2 FQNEAQ (reference sequence). In DNA, the CDR3 is TGTGCCAGCAGCAACCCCAGGGAGACCCAGTACTTC. It encodes CASSNPRETQYF.

CDR3 sequence (DNA): TGTGCCAGCAGCTTAGTTGAGGGCGGCAGGTTGAACACTGAAGCTTTCTTT. It codes for CASSLVEGGRLNTEAFF. The chain links TRBV7-2 to TRBJ1-1, with no clear D. The CDR3 sequence is 17 residues long. Trimming shortened V by 1 base and J by 0 bases, and 15 bases separated the two germline ends. Germline lookup yields CDR1 SGHTA and CDR2 FQGNSA.

This clone rates as medium-sized. The rearrangement links TRBV7-2 to TRBJ1-2; D unclear. The CDR3 is made up of 13 amino acids. The V gene lost 3 bases and the J gene lost 3 bases, with 8 bases spanning the gap. Germline CDR1 and CDR2: SGHTA and FQGNSA. DNA for the CDR3: TGTGCCAGCAGCTTGTTGCGGGACTATGGCTACACCTTC. It translates to CASSLLRDYGYTF. The full variable domain, its missing parts supplied by reference TRBV7-2 and TRBJ1-2, is GAGVSQSPSNKVTEKGKDVELRCDPISGHTALYWYRQSLGQGLEFLIYFQGNSAPDKSGLPSDRFSAERTGGSVSTLTIQRTQQEDSAVYLCASSLLRDYGYTFGSGTRLTVV.

This clone has just a few counts. DNA for the CDR3: TGTGCCATCAGCCCCGGTAGCGGGGGGTACACAGATACGCAGTATTTT. This sequence encodes CAISPGSGGYTDTQYF. The chain uses TRBV10-3 and TRBJ2-3; TRBD2 matches 10 bases. J was trimmed by 2 bases and V by 6 bases; bases with no gene match: 8. This CDR3 is 16 amino acids long. CDR1 is ENHRY and CDR2 is SYGVKD in the germline V gene.

This chain connects TRBV14 to TRBJ1-3, with D unresolved. Germline-derived CDR1 and CDR2 are SGHDN and FVKESK. The CDR3 runs 15 residues. Trimming pared 6 bases from V and 6 bases from J, leaving 18 bases between. The chain's CDR3 is CASSQRTVGPNTIYF. The DNA for the CDR3 is TGTGCCAGCAGTCAGAGGACCGTCGGTCCAAACACCATATATTTT.

J is TRBJ2-2 and V is TRBV7-9; D ambiguous. CDR1 and CDR2 (germline): SEHNR, FQNEAQ (reference sequence). The germline V and J ends were trimmed by 0 bases and 2 bases, with 4 bases remaining between them. CDR3 length equals 14 residues. CDR3 residues: CASSLAYNTGELFF. DNA of the CDR3: TGTGCCAGCAGCTTAGCTTATAACACCGGGGAGCTGTTTTTT. The full variable domain, in which reference TRBV7-9 and TRBJ2-2 provide the parts outside the CDR3, is DTGVSQNPRHKITKRGQNVTFRCDPISEHNRLYWYRQTLGQGPEFLTYFQNEAQLEKSRLLSDRFSAERPKGSFSTLEIQRTEQGDSAMYLCASSLAYNTGELFFGEGSRLTVL.

This sequence joins TRBV6-6 and TRBJ2-1; the D gene is possibly TRBD2 (6 bases). The germline V gene encodes CDR1 MNHNY and CDR2 SVGAGI (reference sequence). Trimming stripped 0 bases from V and 2 bases from J, with 11 bases between. The CDR3 is 16 amino acids. The CDR3 nucleotides read TGTGCCAGCAGTTACTCGGCGGGGATCACCTACAATGAGCAGTTCTTC. It encodes CASSYSAGITYNEQFF.

J is TRBJ1-3 and V is TRBV9, with D hard to call. The V and J ends lost 4 bases and 0 bases respectively, with 11 bases between them. CDR1 is SGDLS, CDR2 YYNGEE, per germline. This CDR3 has 15 amino acids. The CDR3 DNA reads as TGTGCCAGCAGCCCGATAGACAACTCTGGAAACACCATATATTTT. It is translated as CASSPIDNSGNTIYF.

This clone was seen more than once but under ten times. The chain joins TRBV5-1 to TRBJ1-6, with D possibly TRBD1 on 6 matching bases. V lost 5 bases to trimming and J lost 7 bases, with 16 bases between them. CDR3 length equals 15 residues. Germline V gene lookup returns CDR1 SGHRS and CDR2 YFSETQ. CDR3 sequence (DNA): TGCGCCAGCAGAACCGGGACATACAACAATTCACCCCTCCACTTT. As protein: CASRTGTYNNSPLHF.

V usage is TRBV19 and J usage is TRBJ2-3; TRBD2 matches 12 bases. CDR3 length equals 17 residues. Germline V gene lookup returns CDR1 LNHDA and CDR2 SQIVND (reference sequence). The V segment lost 7 bases and the J segment 8 bases; nucleotides outside the gene matches: 16. The CDR3 sequence: CASTDDGLAGPLGTQYF. DNA of the CDR3: TGTGCCAGTACCGACGACGGACTAGCGGGACCCTTGGGTACGCAGTATTTT.

This clone was seen only a few times. The V call is TRBV27, the J call TRBJ1-2; TRBD1 matches 7 bases. The V segment lost 5 bases and the J segment 4 bases; nucleotides outside the gene matches: 4. The germline CDR1 and CDR2 sequences are MNHEY and SMNVEV (reference sequence). This CDR3 is built from 13 residues. The CDR3 sequence: CASSHRDSYGYTF. CDR3 coding DNA: TGTGCCAGCAGTCATCGGGACAGCTATGGCTACACCTTC.

The chain is built from TRBV7-8 and TRBJ1-1; no definite D call. Deletions cut 5 bases from V and 1 base from J, with 11 bases between. This CDR3 contains 14 residues. Germline CDR1 reads SGHVS; CDR2 reads FQNEAQ. Here the CDR3 reads CASSRPVANTEAFF. CDR3 DNA sequence: TGTGCCAGCAGCCGTCCCGTGGCGAACACTGAAGCTTTCTTT.